The 13 T cell receptor beta chains below were found in one sample sequenced in a study of OX40 agonist ivuxolimab in advanced cancers. Only in-frame clones appear in the TCRdb table, and some are missing; sequencing was by immunoSEQ multiplex PCR. Of under 50,000 clones in the sample, 70% to 90% were seen once. This sample comprised CD4+ or CD8+ T cells sorted from blood, obtained in a trial of the OX40 agonist ivuxolimab. Every receptor here comes from an adult with an advanced solid tumor such as melanoma, head and neck, liver or kidney cancer.

The chain joins TRBV5-1 to TRBJ2-2, with a weak D call TRBD2 (5 bases). Germline-derived CDR1 and CDR2 are SGHRS and YFSETQ. The CDR3 loop spans 14 amino acids. V lost 0 bases and J 8 bases, leaving 11 bases between the germline ends. The CDR3 loop is CASSLVEGSGELFF. The CDR3 coding sequence is TGCGCCAGCAGCTTGGTTGAGGGTTCGGGGGAGCTGTTTTTT. The variable domain in full, completed from reference TRBV5-1 and TRBJ2-2, reads KAGVTQTPRYLIKTRGQQVTLSCSPISGHRSVSWYQQTPGQGLQFLFEYFSETQRNKGNFPGRFSGRQFSNSRSEMNVSTLELGDSALYLCASSLVEGSGELFFGEGSRLTVL.

The V call is TRBV10-2, the J call TRBJ2-5; the D is unclear. Trimming shortened V by 0 bases and J by 7 bases, and 6 bases separated the two germline ends. This CDR3 is 12 amino acids long. Germline loops: CDR1 WSHSY, CDR2 SAAADI. The CDR3 bases are TGCGCCAGCAGTGAGTCGATCGGGACCCAGTACTTC. Its translation: CASSESIGTQYF.

The chain uses TRBV28 and TRBJ2-7; the D gene is possibly TRBD1 (6 bases). CDR3 length: 14 amino acids. V was shortened by 8 bases and J by 4 bases, with 18 bases between the two germline ends. Germline CDR1 MDHEN, CDR2 SYDVKM. CDR3 coding DNA: TGTGCCAGCCGCCCGACAGGAGTCGTGTACGAGCAGTACTTC. Its protein product is CASRPTGVVYEQYF. The full variable domain, rest sourced from reference TRBV28 and TRBJ2-7, is DVKVTQSSRYLVKRTGEKVFLECVQDMDHENMFWYRQDPGLGLRLIYFSYDVKMKEKGDIPEGYSVSREKKERFSLILESASTNQTSMYLCASRPTGVVYEQYFGPGTRLTVT.

V gene TRBV6-5 combines with J gene TRBJ1-6, with D hard to call. The CDR3 length is 15 residues. Trimming cost V 2 bases and J 9 bases, with 14 bases left between them. Germline-derived CDR1 and CDR2 are MNHEY and SVGAGI. CDR3 protein: CASSYVAGFSSPLHF. CDR3 coding DNA: TGTGCCAGCAGTTACGTGGCAGGTTTTTCTTCACCCCTCCACTTT.

J is TRBJ1-5 and V is TRBV19; 12 bases align to TRBD1. The germline CDR1 and CDR2 sequences are LNHDA and SQIVND (reference sequence). The CDR3 covers 14 residues. The V gene end was trimmed by 5 bases and the J gene end by 5 bases; junction bases not matched to a gene: 1. Here the CDR3 reads CASSGTGGHQPQHF. CDR3 sequence (DNA): TGTGCCAGTAGTGGGACAGGGGGCCATCAGCCCCAGCATTTT. Variable domain in full (rest from reference TRBV19 and TRBJ1-5): DGGITQSPKYLFRKEGQNVTLSCEQNLNHDAMYWYRQDPGQGLRLIYYSQIVNDFQKGDIAEGYSVSREKKESFPLTVTSAQKNPTAFYLCASSGTGGHQPQHFGDGTRLSIL.

The V and J genes are TRBV4-2 and TRBJ2-3; D gene ambiguous. The ends were cut back, 0 bases at V and 2 bases at J, with 3 bases in the middle. The CDR3 has 13 residues. In germline, CDR1 is LGHNA, CDR2 YNFKEQ. CDR3 protein: CASSQDPTDTQYF. CDR3 nucleotides: TGTGCCAGCAGCCAAGATCCCACAGATACGCAGTATTTT.

J is TRBJ2-1 and V is TRBV6-5; 9 positions match TRBD1. The V gene end was trimmed by 2 bases and the J gene end by 8 bases; junction bases not matched to a gene: 4. Germline CDR1 MNHEY, CDR2 SVGAGI. The CDR3 sequence is 14 residues long. CDR3 bases: TGTGCCAGCAGTTACGGGACAGGGTACGATGAGCAGTTCTTC. Protein: CASSYGTGYDEQFF.

The rearrangement joins TRBV5-6 to TRBJ2-1; TRBD2 aligns across 8 bases. CDR1 and CDR2 from the germline V gene are SGHDT and YYEEEE. The CDR3 loop spans 15 amino acids. V dropped 3 bases and J dropped 5; count of bases not matched to a gene: 7. CDR3 DNA sequence: TGTGCCAGCAGCTGGCGGGGACTAGACAACAATGAGCAGTTCTTC. This translates into CASSWRGLDNNEQFF.

This clone has only a few counts. The V and J genes are TRBV5-6 and TRBJ1-6; 7 bases line up with TRBD1. The V gene end was trimmed by 4 bases and the J gene end by 7 bases; junction bases not matched to a gene: 8. The germline V gene encodes CDR1 SGHDT and CDR2 YYEEEE. The length of the CDR3 is 15 residues. The CDR3 nucleotides read TGTGCCAGCAGCGCAAGGACAGGTTGGAATTCACCCCTCCACTTT. Protein: CASSARTGWNSPLHF.

The gene calls are TRBV5-4 and TRBJ2-5, with TRBD1 identical over 7 bases. Germline CDR1 reads SGHNT; CDR2 reads YYREEE (reference sequence). V lost 3 bases and J lost 1; bases outside the gene matches: 3. There are 14 residues in the CDR3. The CDR3 DNA is TGTGCCAGCAGCTGGGACAGATCCCAAGAGACCCAGTACTTC. Translation: CASSWDRSQETQYF.

The chain is built from TRBV30 and TRBJ1-5; 8 bases are shared with TRBD1. This CDR3 is built from 12 residues. The ends lost 2 bases at V and 10 bases at J; junction bases unmatched: 4. The germline V gene has CDR1 GTSNPN and CDR2 SVGIG (reference sequence). DNA for the CDR3: TGTGCCTGGAGTTTTACAGGGGGACCCCAGCATTTT. Translation gives CAWSFTGGPQHF.

The rearrangement links TRBV18 to TRBJ2-3; D remains unclear. The CDR3 is made up of 15 amino acids. V lost 2 bases, J lost 0 bases, and 9 bases lay in between. Germline CDR1 is KGHSH and CDR2 is LQKENI. The CDR3 spells CASSPMELSTDTQYF. CDR3 nucleotide sequence: TGTGCCAGCTCACCAATGGAACTTAGCACAGATACGCAGTATTTT.

The chain is built from TRBV4-2 and TRBJ1-4; 8 nucleotides line up with TRBD1. The germline CDR1 and CDR2 sequences are LGHNA and YNFKEQ. Germline trimming cut 1 base from V and 0 bases from J; bases unmatched to any gene: 16. The length of the CDR3 is 21 residues. This CDR3 reads CASSQVWGWGQEIATNEKLFF. Written as DNA, the CDR3 is TGTGCCAGCAGCCAAGTTTGGGGGTGGGGACAGGAGATTGCAACTAATGAAAAACTGTTTTTT.